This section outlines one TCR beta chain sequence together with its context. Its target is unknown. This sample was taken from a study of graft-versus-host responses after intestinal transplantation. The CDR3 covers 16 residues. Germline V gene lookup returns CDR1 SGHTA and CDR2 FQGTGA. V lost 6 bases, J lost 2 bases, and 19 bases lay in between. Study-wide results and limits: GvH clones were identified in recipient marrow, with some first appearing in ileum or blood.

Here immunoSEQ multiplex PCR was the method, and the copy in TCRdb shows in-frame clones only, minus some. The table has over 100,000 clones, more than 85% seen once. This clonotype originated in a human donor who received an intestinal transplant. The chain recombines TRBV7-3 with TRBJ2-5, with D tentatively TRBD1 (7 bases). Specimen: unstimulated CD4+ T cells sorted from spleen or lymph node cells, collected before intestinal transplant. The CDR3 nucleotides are TGTGCCAGCAGTCTTCAGGGGGGAGCCAATCAAGAGACCCAGTACTTC. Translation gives CASSLQGGANQETQYF.